This T cell receptor (beta chain) appears in the sequencing data of a study of T cell responses to AZD1222 COVID-19 vaccine. Across the whole study: Researchers grouped second doses given at about 4 or about 12 weeks into one pool.

Study results and limitations: White British ancestry dominated among donors, who included more females, and clonal diversity was possibly underestimated. Spike as a whole was targeted by vaccine-associated CD4 TCRs, dominant at 160-218 and 743-854. A rise in Spike-specific TCR breadth and depth followed two AZD1222 doses.

Produced via immunoSEQ multiplex PCR; TCRdb's table is partial and in-frame only. The sample includes 150,000 to 200,000 clones, approximately 94% of them seen just once. As regards this clone: Its antigen is unknown.

The CDR3 extends over 12 amino acids. Looked up from germline, CDR1 is SQVTM and CDR2 is ANQGSEA. Trimming took off 4 bases at V and 3 bases at J, with 9 bases between the two ends. The chain is built from TRBV29-1 and TRBJ1-1; D unclear. This TCR came from an adult in good health. The sequencing here drew on peripheral blood, taken on day 0 of AZD1222 vaccination. The CDR3 protein is CSVVIRYTEAFF. The CDR3 region has the DNA TGCAGCGTTGTTATCCGTTACACTGAAGCTTTCTTT. The full variable domain, rest sourced from reference TRBV29-1 and TRBJ1-1, is SAVISQKPSRDICQRGTSLTIQCQVDSQVTMMFWYRQQPGQSLTLIATANQGSEATYESGFVIDKFPISRPNLTFSTLTVSNMSPEDSSIYLCSVVIRYTEAFFGQGTRLTVV.